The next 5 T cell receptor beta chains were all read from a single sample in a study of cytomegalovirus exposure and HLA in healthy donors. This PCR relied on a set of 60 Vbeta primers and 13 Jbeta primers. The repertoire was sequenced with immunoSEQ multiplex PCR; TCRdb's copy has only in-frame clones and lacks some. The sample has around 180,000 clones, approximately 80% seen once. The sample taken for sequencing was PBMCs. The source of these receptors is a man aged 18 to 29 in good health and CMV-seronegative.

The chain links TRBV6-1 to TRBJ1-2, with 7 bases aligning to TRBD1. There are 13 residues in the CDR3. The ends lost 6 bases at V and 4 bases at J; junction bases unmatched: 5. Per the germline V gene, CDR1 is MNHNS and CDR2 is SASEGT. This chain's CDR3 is CASSWTGTYGYTF. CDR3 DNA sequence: TGTGCCAGCAGCTGGACAGGCACCTATGGCTACACCTTC.

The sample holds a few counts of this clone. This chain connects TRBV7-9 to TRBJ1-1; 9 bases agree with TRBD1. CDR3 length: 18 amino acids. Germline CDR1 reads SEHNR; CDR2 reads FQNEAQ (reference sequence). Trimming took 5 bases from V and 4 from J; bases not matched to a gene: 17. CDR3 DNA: TGTGCCAGCAGCCATGGACAGGGGAAATCGACCGTGTTCACTGAAGCTTTCTTT. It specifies CASSHGQGKSTVFTEAFF. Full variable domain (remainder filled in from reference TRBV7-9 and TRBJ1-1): DTGVSQNPRHKITKRGQNVTFRCDPISEHNRLYWYRQTLGQGPEFLTYFQNEAQLEKSRLLSDRFSAERPKGSFSTLEIQRTEQGDSAMYLCASSHGQGKSTVFTEAFFGQGTRLTVV.

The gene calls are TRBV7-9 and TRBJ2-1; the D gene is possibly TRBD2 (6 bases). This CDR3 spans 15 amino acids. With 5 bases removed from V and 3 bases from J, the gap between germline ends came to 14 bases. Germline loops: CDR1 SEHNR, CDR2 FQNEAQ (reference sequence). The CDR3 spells CASSQTSIDYNEQFF. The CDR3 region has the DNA TGTGCCAGCAGCCAGACTAGTATTGACTACAATGAGCAGTTCTTC.

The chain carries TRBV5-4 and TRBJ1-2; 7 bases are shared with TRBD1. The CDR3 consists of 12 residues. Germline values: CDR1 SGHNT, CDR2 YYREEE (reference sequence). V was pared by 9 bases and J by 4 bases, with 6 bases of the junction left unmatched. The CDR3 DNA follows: TGTGCCACGACACAGGGGAGCTATGGCTACACCTTC. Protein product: CATTQGSYGYTF.

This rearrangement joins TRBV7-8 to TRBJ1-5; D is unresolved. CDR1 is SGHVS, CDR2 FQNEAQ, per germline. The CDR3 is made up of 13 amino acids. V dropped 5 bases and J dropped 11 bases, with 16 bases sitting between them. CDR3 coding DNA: TGTGCCAGCAGCCTGGGCGGATGGGAGGCCCAGCATTTT. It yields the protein CASSLGGWEAQHF. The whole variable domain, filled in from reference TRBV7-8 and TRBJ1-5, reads GAGVSQSPRYKVAKRGQDVALRCDPISGHVSLFWYQQALGQGPEFLTYFQNEAQLDKSGLPSDRFFAERPEGSVSTLKIQRTQQEDSAVYLCASSLGGWEAQHFGDGTRLSIL.